This T cell receptor beta chain derives from a study of identical twins. V was shortened by 2 bases and J by 3 bases, with 11 bases between the two germline ends. The CDR3 loop spans 14 amino acids. The germline CDR1 and CDR2 sequences are SGHRS and YFSETQ. A universal primer site came from template switching; cDNA carried unique molecular identifiers. TCRdb reanalysed the 5' RACE reads using MiXCR and keeps one entry per CDR3 protein. Here the sample spans some 630,000 distinct CDR3 sequences, just over 7% being singletons. This clonotype showed up just a few times. This sample also belongs to another study, concerning yellow fever vaccine responses in identical twins.

V gene TRBV5-1 combines with J gene TRBJ1-1, with D hard to call. The specimen was PBMCs. The receptor comes from a woman younger than 35 in good health. The CDR3 DNA follows: TGCGCCAGCAGCTTAGCTCGGGATTACACTGAAGCTTTCTTT. It is translated as CASSLARDYTEAFF. The complete variable domain, with remaining parts taken from reference TRBV5-1 and TRBJ1-1, reads KAGVTQTPRYLIKTRGQQVTLSCSPISGHRSVSWYQQTPGQGLQFLFEYFSETQRNKGNFPGRFSGRQFSNSRSEMNVSTLELGDSALYLCASSLARDYTEAFFGQGTRLTVV.